This T cell receptor beta chain stems from a study of cytomegalovirus exposure and HLA in healthy donors. Across the study: About 83 million unique TCRs from HLA-typed donors made up an early data release. Study results and limitations: Later analysis suggested most CMV-associated TCR beta chains were HLA-restricted. It has been reported that TCR beta sequences accurately predicted the HLA-A and HLA-B alleles of most subjects. The number of N-insertions in an Asian-associated ancestry cluster was reportedly below the 666-donor mean in a later analysis.

The V segment lost 3 bases and the J segment 1 base; nucleotides outside the gene matches: 5. The CDR3 loop spans 16 amino acids. Germline loops: CDR1 SGDLS, CDR2 YYNGEE. About this clone itself: Its antigen is not known.

Primers: 60 Vbeta forward and 13 Jbeta reverse. Method: immunoSEQ multiplex PCR; TCRdb's copy keeps in-frame clones and lacks some. The sample includes some 93,000 clones, 55% to 70% of them seen just once. The clonotype comes from a boy under 18 in good health and CMV-seropositive. Sequenced input: PBMCs. The chain links TRBV9 to TRBJ2-3, with 10 bases lining up with TRBD2. CDR3 bases: TGTGCCAGCAGCGGACTAAGCGGGAGGGGCACAGATACGCAGTATTTT. Translated: CASSGLSGRGTDTQYF.